These 8 T cell receptor beta chains came from one sample sequenced in a study of neurological immune-mediated disorders. TCRdb processed the 5' RACE reads anew with MiXCR; each CDR3 protein has one entry. The sample gives tens of thousands of distinct CDR3 sequences, over 6% of which show up once; about 0.54% is in the top ten. Sample: CD4+ T cells from blood. The source is a woman between 35 and 50 years old in good health.

This clonotype appeared many times. The chain has TRBV7-9 and TRBJ1-6; D ambiguous. Trimming removed 0 bases at V and 3 bases at J, with 3 bases between. Germline loops: CDR1 SEHNR, CDR2 FQNEAQ (reference sequence). The CDR3 has 14 amino acids. CDR3 bases: TGTGCCAGCAGCTTAGCCGTCTATAATTCACCCCTCCACTTT. It specifies CASSLAVYNSPLHF. The whole variable domain, filled in from reference TRBV7-9 and TRBJ1-6, reads DTGVSQNPRHKITKRGQNVTFRCDPISEHNRLYWYRQTLGQGPEFLTYFQNEAQLEKSRLLSDRFSAERPKGSFSTLEIQRTEQGDSAMYLCASSLAVYNSPLHFGNGTRLTVT.

This clonotype was counted at least ten times. The rearrangement joins TRBV28 to TRBJ1-2, with unresolved D. V was cut by 3 bases and J by 4 bases, with 18 bases left in between. CDR3 length: 16 residues. Germline lookup yields CDR1 MDHEN and CDR2 SYDVKM. DNA of the CDR3: TGTGCCAGCAGTTTTCGCCGGGATTTGGGATTCTATGGCTACACCTTC. It is translated as CASSFRRDLGFYGYTF.

The table lists this clonotype with many counts. The chain has TRBV9 and TRBJ1-1; 10 bases match TRBD1. Germline lookup yields CDR1 SGDLS and CDR2 YYNGEE. CDR3 length: 16 residues. The trim removed 5 bases at V and 0 bases at J, leaving 7 bases unmatched. For the CDR3, the DNA is TGTGCCAGCAGTCGACAGGGGGCCGGAATGAACACTGAAGCTTTCTTT. This gives the protein CASSRQGAGMNTEAFF.

This clonotype was seen repeatedly, ten times or more. The rearrangement joins TRBV27 to TRBJ2-3; D unclear. The CDR3 is made up of 14 amino acids. The germline V and J ends were trimmed by 2 bases and 6 bases, with 12 bases remaining between them. Germline CDR1 MNHEY, CDR2 SMNVEV (reference sequence). For the CDR3, the DNA is TGTGCCAGCAGTTTAGAATACCCCAGGGATACGCAGTATTTT. This gives the protein CASSLEYPRDTQYF.

CDR3 sequence: CASSLASAGRKTYNEQFF. The DNA of the CDR3 is TGTGCCAGCAGCTTAGCCTCGGCAGGCAGAAAAACTTACAATGAGCAGTTCTTC. The chain couples TRBV11-2 to TRBJ2-1; no clear D. In germline, CDR1 is SGHAT, CDR2 FQNNGV. This CDR3 comprises 18 residues. V shed 1 base and J shed 4 bases, with 20 bases lying between them.

This clonotype was counted ten times or more. The chain recombines TRBV7-2 with TRBJ2-1, with 7 nucleotides matching TRBD1. With 6 bases clipped from V and 5 bases from J, the junction kept 7 bases outside the gene matches. The CDR3 is 14 residues long. Germline CDR1 is SGHTA and CDR2 is FQGNSA. The chain's CDR3 is CASRRVGTDNEQFF. The CDR3 DNA reads TGTGCCAGCAGAAGGGTCGGGACAGACAATGAGCAGTTCTTC.

In this sample, this clonotype turned up many times. The chain combines TRBV7-2 with TRBJ2-2; 7 nucleotides align to TRBD1. Germline CDR1 reads SGHTA; CDR2 reads FQGNSA. The length of the CDR3 is 16 residues. The ends lost 5 bases at V and 7 bases at J; junction bases unmatched: 13. CDR3 nucleotides: TGTGCCAGCAGCCGAGAACCGGGACAGCGCCACGGGGAGCTGTTTTTT. As protein: CASSREPGQRHGELFF.

This clonotype was recorded many times. The rearrangement links TRBV11-2 to TRBJ2-7; 8 positions agree with TRBD1. V lost 3 bases and J lost 6; bases outside the gene matches: 7. Germline V gene lookup returns CDR1 SGHAT and CDR2 FQNNGV. The CDR3 runs 14 residues. The CDR3 sequence is CASSFMGRGREQYF. The CDR3 coding sequence is TGTGCCAGCAGCTTCATGGGCAGGGGGCGCGAGCAGTACTTC.